This T cell receptor (beta chain) was identified during a study of graft-versus-host responses after intestinal transplantation. The CDR3 is 15 residues long. Trimming stripped 1 base from V and 4 bases from J, with 13 bases between. Germline loops: CDR1 LGHNA, CDR2 YNFKEQ. Whole-study findings and limits: Circulating GvH clone levels at their peak were associated with HvG declines (early post-transplant). GvH clones were found in recipient marrow; some appeared first in ileum or blood.

Comments on this clone: Its antigen remains unidentified.

Produced via immunoSEQ multiplex PCR; TCRdb's table is partial and in-frame only. Of 86,000 or so clones in the sample, 80% to 95% were seen once. This rearrangement joins TRBV4-2 to TRBJ1-1; TRBD1 is a possible D gene (5 bases). Sequencing used unstimulated CD8+ T cells sorted from spleen or lymph node cells, obtained before intestinal transplant. This receptor was identified in a human donor who received an intestinal transplant. The CDR3 spells CASSQGHGGGTEAFF. For the CDR3, the DNA is TGTGCCAGCAGCCAAGGCCACGGTGGGGGCACTGAAGCTTTCTTT.